Sequencing of this T cell receptor (beta chain) was carried out in a study of cytomegalovirus exposure and HLA in healthy donors. PCR was performed using 60 Vbeta and 13 Jbeta primers. Repertoires were generated with immunoSEQ multiplex PCR, while TCRdb's copy carries only in-frame clones and drops some. The data contain 150,000 to 200,000 clones, around 85% of them seen just once; the ten biggest clones take up approximately 2.2%. Concerning this clone: Its target is not known.

Germline V gives CDR1 MNHNS, CDR2 SASEGT. This CDR3 has 13 amino acids. V lost 10 bases to trimming and J lost 4 bases; unmatched junction nucleotides: 6. Study-wide results and caveats: A later analysis linked a missense DCLRE1C variant to TCR beta V- and J-gene trimming. With high specificity and sensitivity, the classifier reportedly diagnosed cytomegalovirus status.

The origin of this receptor is a male donor in good health and CMV-seronegative. V usage is TRBV6-1 and J usage is TRBJ2-2, with TRBD1 identical over 7 bases. Sequencing was carried out using PBMCs. In nucleotides, the CDR3 is TGTGCCACCACAGGGGTACTCACCGGGGAGCTGTTTTTT. Amino acids: CATTGVLTGELFF.